This entry features one T cell receptor (beta chain) sequence. Its antigen is not known. These data come from a study of CD8 T cells in ankylosing spondylitis. General observations from the study: The study identified a TCR beta motif of under ten highly homologous variants that appeared characteristic of ankylosing spondylitis blood.

Trimming took 1 base from V and 4 from J, leaving 17 bases between them. CDR1 SGHDT and CDR2 YYEEEE come from the germline V gene. CDR3 length: 16 residues. A single record per CDR3 protein comes from TCRdb applying MiXCR to the 5' RACE reads. Found here are roughly 700,000 distinct CDR3 sequences, roughly 19% of them singletons; the top ten hold 19%. The rearrangement joins TRBV5-6 to TRBJ1-1; possible D gene TRBD1, 6 bases. The sequenced sample consisted of blood, either unsorted or a sorted T cell fraction (not recorded which). This TCR was recovered from a male donor with ankylosing spondylitis. The CDR3 loop reads CASSLYPGAPGTEAFF. The CDR3 DNA is TGTGCCAGCAGCTTGTACCCAGGGGCCCCGGGCACTGAAGCTTTCTTT.